The 11 T cell receptor beta chains presented below share a single source sample, sequenced in a study of T cell responses to AZD1222 COVID-19 vaccine. Assay used: immunoSEQ multiplex PCR; TCRdb lists only in-frame clones, some missing. The table has more than 150,000 clones, around 88% seen once. The material was peripheral blood, obtained on day 0 of AZD1222 vaccination. All receptors come from an adult in good health.

The chain joins TRBV27 to TRBJ1-4, with TRBD1 matching over 9 bases. The CDR3 loop spans 17 amino acids. The germline V gene encodes CDR1 MNHEY and CDR2 SMNVEV (reference sequence). Losses at the gene ends were 1 base for V and 6 bases for J; bases not matched to a gene: 9. The CDR3 here is CASSLYATGGFDEKLFF. CDR3 bases: TGTGCCAGCAGTTTATACGCCACAGGGGGCTTCGATGAAAAACTGTTTTTT.

V gene TRBV7-2 combines with J gene TRBJ1-5; 9 nucleotides align to TRBD1. Germline values: CDR1 SGHTA, CDR2 FQGNSA. V was clipped by 5 bases and J by 2 bases; unmatched bases: 4. The CDR3 extends over 15 amino acids. The CDR3 sequence: CASSRDRVGNQPQHF. The CDR3 DNA reads TGTGCCAGCAGCCGGGACAGGGTGGGCAATCAGCCCCAGCATTTT.

The CDR3, as DNA: TGTGCCAGCAGCTTCCGGGGTGTGGAGCGGAAGAACACCGGGGAGCTGTTTTTT. Translated: CASSFRGVERKNTGELFF. This chain connects TRBV5-6 to TRBJ2-2, with D possibly being TRBD2 (5 bases). The CDR3 consists of 18 residues. Germline V CDR1 and CDR2: SGHDT, YYEEEE. V was cut by 2 bases and J by 1 base, with 18 bases left in between.

The chain employs TRBV7-2 and TRBJ2-5, with D uncertain. From germline, CDR1 is SGHTA and CDR2 FQGNSA. CDR3 length equals 14 residues. The V and J ends lost 3 bases and 5 bases respectively, with 13 bases between them. Here the CDR3 DNA reads TGTGCCAGCAGCTTTCAACCCCCACCCGAGACCCAGTACTTC. Translating it yields CASSFQPPPETQYF.

V usage is TRBV6-5 and J usage is TRBJ1-2, with D tentatively TRBD1 (5 bases). Trimming left V 6 bases short and J 5 bases short, with 13 bases between. In germline, CDR1 is MNHEY, CDR2 SVGAGI. The CDR3 sequence is 13 residues long. CDR3 sequence reads: CASRGGSRYGYTF. CDR3 in DNA: TGTGCCAGCAGGGGGGGGAGTCGATATGGCTACACCTTC.

This chain's CDR3 is CASSVVGAAEAFF. In DNA form, the CDR3 reads TGTGCCAGCAGCGTAGTGGGGGCTGCTGAAGCTTTCTTT. The chain couples TRBV9 to TRBJ1-1; maybe TRBD1 (6 bases). There are 13 residues in the CDR3. Germline CDR1 is SGDLS and CDR2 is YYNGEE. Trimming removed 0 bases from V and 6 bases from J, with 9 bases in between.

V is TRBV15 and J is TRBJ2-5, with TRBD2 matching 10 bases. V dropped 11 bases and J dropped 4; count of bases not matched to a gene: 19. CDR3 length equals 17 residues. CDR1 LNHNV and CDR2 YYDKDF come from the germline V gene (reference sequence). The CDR3 region is CASRLGGSGGRRETQYF. Here the CDR3 DNA reads TGTGCCTCCCGATTGGGTGGTAGCGGGGGGCGGAGAGAGACCCAGTACTTC.

The V and J genes are TRBV9 and TRBJ1-4; TRBD1 might be the D (5 bases). CDR3 length: 15 residues. The V gene lost 3 bases and the J gene lost 7 bases, with 16 bases spanning the gap. Germline-derived CDR1 and CDR2 are SGDLS and YYNGEE. CDR3 in amino acids: CASSGSGARGEKLFF. The CDR3 region has the DNA TGTGCCAGCAGCGGATCCGGGGCTCGGGGTGAAAAACTGTTTTTT. The entire variable domain, with the rest obtained from reference TRBV9 and TRBJ1-4, is as follows: DSGVTQTPKHLITATGQRVTLRCSPRSGDLSVYWYQQSLDQGLQFLIQYYNGEERAKGNILERFSAQQFPDLHSELNLSSLELGDSALYFCASSGSGARGEKLFFGSGTQLSVL.

This chain uses TRBV9 with TRBJ1-1; D gene ambiguous. Germline V gene sequence: CDR1 SGDLS, CDR2 YYNGEE. V lost 4 bases and J lost 0, with 7 bases in between. The CDR3 consists of 13 residues. The CDR3 loop reads CASSLFMNTEAFF. CDR3 nucleotides: TGTGCCAGCAGCCTTTTTATGAACACTGAAGCTTTCTTT.

The CDR3: CASAEHHGRNQPQHF. For the CDR3, the DNA is TGTGCCAGTGCGGAACATCATGGTAGAAATCAGCCCCAGCATTTT. The rearrangement joins TRBV19 to TRBJ1-5; D not resolved. The ends were cut back, 8 bases at V and 4 bases at J, with 18 bases in the middle. Germline V CDR1 and CDR2: LNHDA, SQIVND (reference sequence). The CDR3 loop spans 15 amino acids.

The chain employs TRBV2 and TRBJ2-2; TRBD1 aligns across 7 bases. This CDR3 is built from 12 residues. Germline values: CDR1 SNHLY, CDR2 FYNNEI. After removal of 10 bases from V and 9 bases from J, the junction contained 8 bases not matched to a gene. Here the CDR3 DNA reads TGTGCCACCGCGGCAGGGGGAAGGGAGCTGTTTTTT. Translating gives CATAAGGRELFF. The whole variable domain, filled in from reference TRBV2 and TRBJ2-2, reads EPEVTQTPSHQVTQMGQEVILRCVPISNHLYFYWYRQILGQKVEFLVSFYNNEISEKSEIFDDQFSVERPDGSNFTLKIRSTKLEDSAMYFCATAAGGRELFFGEGSRLTVL.